This is a list of T cell receptor beta chains from one sample in a study of T cell repertoires in cytomegalovirus infection. TCRdb passed the reads through MiXCR, listing each CDR3 protein once. The repertoire includes about 47,000 distinct CDR3 sequences, about 21% of them detected once, and 53% sits in the top ten. No cognate antigen is known for these TCRs. The specimen was CD8+ T cells from cultured PBMCs, collected from culture after CMV antigen stimulation. Receptors originate from a human donor in good health (CMV status not recorded). Some clones in this sample may be carry-over from other donors' samples. Both conserved end residues are part of each CDR3. A D gene is named only where the DNA matches it firmly. Some rows have no size entry. The others give once, few or many, or a class for an expanded clone.

V gene: TRBV7-9
D gene: TRBD1
J gene: TRBJ1-5
clone size: many
CDR3 protein: CASSLGGQVINQPQHF
CDR3 DNA: TGTGCCAGCAGCTTAGGCGGACAGGTCATCAATCAGCCCCAGCATTTT

V gene: TRBV12-3/TRBV12-4
D gene: -
J gene: TRBJ2-2
clone size: many
CDR3 protein: CASSVGGTTGELFF
CDR3 DNA: TGTGCCAGCAGTGTCGGGGGTACCACCGGGGAGCTGTTTTTT

V gene: TRBV7-9
D gene: TRBD1
J gene: TRBJ1-2
clone size: few
CDR3 protein: CASSQTGGADYGYTF
CDR3 DNA: TGTGCCAGCAGCCAGACAGGGGGCGCGGACTATGGCTACACCTTC

V gene: TRBV9
D gene: -
J gene: TRBJ1-2
clone size: -
CDR3 protein: CASSVALGTNYGYTF
CDR3 DNA: TGTGCCAGCAGCGTAGCTCTCGGGACGAACTATGGCTACACCTTC

V gene: TRBV30
D gene: -
J gene: TRBJ1-2
clone size: -
CDR3 protein: CAWSVLGGVDGYTF
CDR3 DNA: TGTGCCTGGAGTGTACTTGGAGGGGTAGATGGCTACACCTTC

V gene: TRBV9
D gene: TRBD2
J gene: TRBJ2-5
clone size: -
CDR3 protein: CASSAGGGETQYF
CDR3 DNA: TGTGCCAGCAGCGCGGGGGGGGGAGAGACCCAGTACTTC

V gene: TRBV6-2/TRBV6-3
D gene: TRBD1
J gene: TRBJ2-7
clone size: few
CDR3 protein: CASMSGQELGYEQYF
CDR3 DNA: TGTGCCAGCATGTCGGGACAGGAGTTAGGCTACGAGCAGTACTTC

V gene: TRBV6-5
D gene: -
J gene: TRBJ1-2
clone size: few
CDR3 protein: CASSYGLGTDYGYTF
CDR3 DNA: TGTGCCAGCAGTTACGGTCTGGGAACCGACTATGGCTACACCTTC

V gene: TRBV7-2
D gene: -
J gene: TRBJ1-2
clone size: many
CDR3 protein: CASSLDRQLYGYTF
CDR3 DNA: TGTGCCAGCAGCTTAGATCGCCAGCTCTATGGCTACACCTTC

V gene: TRBV4-3
D gene: TRBD1
J gene: TRBJ1-2
clone size: -
CDR3 protein: CASSQGRTGLRAGYGYTF
CDR3 DNA: TGCGCCAGCAGCCAGGGTCGGACAGGGCTCCGGGCGGGCTATGGCTACACCTTC

V gene: TRBV30
D gene: -
J gene: TRBJ1-2
clone size: -
CDR3 protein: CAWDSSAGGYTF
CDR3 DNA: TGTGCCTGGGACTCGAGCGCGGGGGGCTACACCTTC

V gene: TRBV28
D gene: -
J gene: TRBJ2-7
clone size: -
CDR3 protein: CASRYGQGTYEQYF
CDR3 DNA: TGTGCCAGCAGGTATGGACAAGGTACCTACGAGCAGTACTTC

V gene: TRBV7-2
D gene: -
J gene: TRBJ2-5
clone size: many
CDR3 protein: CASSRAAAETQYF
CDR3 DNA: TGTGCCAGCTCCAGGGCCGCCGCCGAGACCCAGTACTTC

V gene: TRBV7-3
D gene: -
J gene: TRBJ2-3
clone size: -
CDR3 protein: CASSLNSDTQYF
CDR3 DNA: TGTGCCAGCAGCTTAAACTCAGATACGCAGTATTTT

V gene: TRBV6-1
D gene: -
J gene: TRBJ2-2
clone size: many
CDR3 protein: CASSLTLGGANTGELFF
CDR3 DNA: TGTGCCAGCAGTCTGACCCTGGGCGGAGCGAACACCGGGGAGCTGTTTTTT

V gene: TRBV6-4
D gene: TRBD1
J gene: TRBJ2-2
clone size: many
CDR3 protein: CASSDRGPGGELFF
CDR3 DNA: TGTGCCAGCAGTGACAGGGGGCCCGGCGGGGAGCTGTTTTTT

V gene: TRBV23-1
D gene: -
J gene: TRBJ2-1
clone size: few
CDR3 protein: CASSHSTIPAYNEQFF
CDR3 DNA: TGCGCCAGCAGTCATTCGACCATTCCTGCATACAATGAGCAGTTCTTC

V gene: TRBV12-3/TRBV12-4
D gene: TRBD1
J gene: TRBJ1-2
clone size: many
CDR3 protein: CASGLQGVANYGYTF
CDR3 DNA: TGTGCCAGCGGTTTACAGGGGGTGGCTAACTATGGCTACACCTTC

V gene: TRBV19
D gene: -
J gene: TRBJ2-7
clone size: -
CDR3 protein: CAAGRRTEQYF
CDR3 DNA: TGTGCTGCGGGGAGGCGGACCGAGCAGTACTTC

V gene: TRBV19
D gene: TRBD2
J gene: TRBJ2-1
clone size: -
CDR3 protein: CASSTSGIDNEQFF
CDR3 DNA: TGTGCCAGTAGTACTAGCGGGATAGACAATGAGCAGTTCTTC

V gene: TRBV9
D gene: -
J gene: TRBJ1-2
clone size: few
CDR3 protein: CASSVEPGPNYGYTF
CDR3 DNA: TGTGCCAGCAGCGTAGAGCCAGGGCCGAACTATGGCTACACCTTC

V gene: TRBV7-2
D gene: TRBD1
J gene: TRBJ2-3
clone size: -
CDR3 protein: CASSQGTGISPQYF
CDR3 DNA: TGTGCCAGCAGCCAAGGGACAGGCATATCGCCCCAGTATTTT

V gene: TRBV18
D gene: -
J gene: TRBJ1-3
clone size: many
CDR3 protein: CASSPRWGLIGNTIYF
CDR3 DNA: TGTGCCAGCTCACCACGTTGGGGATTAATTGGAAACACCATATATTTT